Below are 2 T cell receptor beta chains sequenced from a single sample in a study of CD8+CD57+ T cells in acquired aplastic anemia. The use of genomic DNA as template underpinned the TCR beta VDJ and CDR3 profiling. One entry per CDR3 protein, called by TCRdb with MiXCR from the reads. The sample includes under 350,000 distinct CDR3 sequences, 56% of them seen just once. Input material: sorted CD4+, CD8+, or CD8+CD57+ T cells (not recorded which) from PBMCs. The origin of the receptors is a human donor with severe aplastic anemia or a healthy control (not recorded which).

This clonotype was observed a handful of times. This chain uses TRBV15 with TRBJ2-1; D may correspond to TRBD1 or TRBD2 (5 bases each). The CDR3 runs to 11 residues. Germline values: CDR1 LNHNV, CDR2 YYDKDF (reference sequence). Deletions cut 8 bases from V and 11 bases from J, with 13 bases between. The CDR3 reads CATFPWGQQFF. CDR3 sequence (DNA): TGTGCCACCTTCCCCTGGGGACAGCAGTTCTTC. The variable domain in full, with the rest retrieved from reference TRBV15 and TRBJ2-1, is DAMVIQNPRYQVTQFGKPVTLSCSQTLNHNVMYWYQQKSSQAPKLLFHYYDKDFNNEADTPDNFQSRRPNTSFCFLDIRSPGLGDTAMYLCATFPWGQQFFGPGTRLTVL.

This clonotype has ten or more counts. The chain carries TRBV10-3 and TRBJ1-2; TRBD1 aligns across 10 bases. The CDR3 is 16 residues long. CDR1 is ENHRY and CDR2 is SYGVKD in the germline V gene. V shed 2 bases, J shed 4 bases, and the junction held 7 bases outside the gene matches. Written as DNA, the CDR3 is TGTGCCATCAGTGAGGGGGGACAGGGGCTTGGCTATGGCTACACCTTC. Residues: CAISEGGQGLGYGYTF.